Following are 6 T cell receptor beta chains from one sample sequenced in a study of cytomegalovirus exposure and HLA in healthy donors. Use of 60 Vbeta and 13 Jbeta primers characterized the PCR. Clones were sequenced by immunoSEQ multiplex PCR, and TCRdb holds only the in-frame ones, with some missing. This sample has 100,000 to 150,000 clones; 75% to 80% occur once, and the top ten carry 6% to 8%. The sample consisted of PBMCs. The receptors shown here come from a woman aged 40 to 49 in good health and CMV-seronegative.

V is TRBV28 and J is TRBJ1-5; a weak D match, TRBD1 (6 bases). CDR1 and CDR2 (germline): MDHEN, SYDVKM. This CDR3 comprises 15 residues. V shed 7 bases and J shed 1 base, with 14 bases lying between them. CDR3 nucleotide sequence: TGTGCCAGCAAGGGGGGGGTCCAGAGCAATCAGCCCCAGCATTTT. Protein sequence: CASKGGVQSNQPQHF.

This chain links TRBV6-5 with TRBJ1-1, with D unclear. The CDR3 extends over 14 amino acids. V dropped 2 bases and J dropped 1 base, with 8 bases sitting between them. CDR1 is MNHEY, CDR2 SVGAGI, per germline. The CDR3 coding sequence is TGTGCCAGCAGTTACCACAGTTCGAACACTGAAGCTTTCTTT. Translation: CASSYHSSNTEAFF.

This clone turned up a few times. The chain uses TRBV7-2 and TRBJ2-1; no definite D call. Trimming stripped 1 base from V and 6 bases from J, with 10 bases between. The CDR3 is made up of 14 amino acids. In germline, CDR1 is SGHTA, CDR2 FQGNSA. The CDR3 loop is CASSLGLIGNEQFF. The CDR3 DNA reads TGTGCCAGCAGCTTAGGGTTAATCGGCAATGAGCAGTTCTTC.

The gene calls are TRBV6-1 and TRBJ1-1; a possible D gene is TRBD1 (5 bases). CDR1 and CDR2 from the germline V gene are MNHNS and SASEGT. CDR3 length: 14 amino acids. V lost 6 bases to trimming and J lost 1 base, with 12 bases between them. The CDR3 DNA follows: TGTGCCAGCAGCACCCTAGACAGGAACACTGAAGCTTTCTTT. This sequence encodes CASSTLDRNTEAFF.

The DNA for the CDR3 is TGTGCCAGCAGTTTCTCGGGCAGGGCGCTTAGAAGGGAGACCCAGTACTTC. This codes for CASSFSGRALRRETQYF. The chain employs TRBV27 and TRBJ2-5; perhaps TRBD1 as D (5 bases). The CDR3 consists of 17 residues. Germline values: CDR1 MNHEY, CDR2 SMNVEV (reference sequence). The V end lost 3 bases, the J end lost 5 bases, and 22 bases lay between the germline ends.

The J gene is TRBJ2-7, the V gene TRBV5-1; 11 positions match TRBD1. Germline CDR1 reads SGHRS; CDR2 reads YFSETQ. Trimming cost V 0 bases and J 3 bases; bases outside gene matches: 11. This CDR3 has 18 residues. CDR3 nucleotide sequence: TGCGCCAGCAGCTTGGTTTTACCCGGACAGGGGGCTTTCTACGAGCAGTACTTC. Amino acid sequence: CASSLVLPGQGAFYEQYF.